This T cell receptor (beta chain) was profiled in a study of CD8 T cells in ankylosing spondylitis. To note about this clonotype: Since a much larger clone is just one base distant, this may be a read error.

Germline lookup yields CDR1 SGHTS and CDR2 YDEGEE. The CDR3 is made up of 15 amino acids. TCRdb reprocessed the 5' RACE reads via MiXCR and lists one record per CDR3 protein. The table has 150,000 or so distinct CDR3 sequences, approximately 16% seen once. Material: blood, either unsorted or a sorted T cell fraction (not recorded which). This clonotype was sampled from a male donor with ankylosing spondylitis or in good health (not recorded which). The chain joins TRBV5-8 to TRBJ2-2, with D maybe TRBD2 (5 bases). The CDR3 loop is CDSSSLSGTPGELFF. Here the CDR3 DNA reads TGTGACAGCAGCTCTCTCTCGGGAACACCGGGGGAGCTGTTTTTT.